This entry features one TCR beta chain sequence. The antigen remains unidentified. Unstimulated Tregs (CD4+CD25+CD127-) and CD4+CD25- non-Tregs were sorted from PBMCs. The sample originates from a study of Tregs in tolerant kidney transplant recipients. Study conclusions and caveats: Activated donor B cell expansion appeared to reveal the most relevant donor-specific TCRbeta repertoire.

Clones were sequenced by immunoSEQ multiplex PCR, and TCRdb holds only the in-frame ones, with some missing. The sample records roughly 66,000 clones, over 85% being singletons. The CDR3 has 17 amino acids. Germline CDR1 and CDR2: SGHDN and FVKESK. V trimming: 4 bases; J trimming: 2 bases; junction bases outside the gene matches: 11. This receptor was obtained from a human donor who received a combined kidney and bone marrow transplant. The gene calls are TRBV14 and TRBJ1-2, with 9 bases identical to TRBD1. Sequencing was performed on CD8+ T cells from blood, taken before the transplant. The CDR3 loop is CASSLGLGGQGNYGYTF. The CDR3 DNA reads TGTGCCAGCAGCCTGGGTCTTGGAGGACAGGGGAACTATGGCTACACCTTC.